The 18 T cell receptor beta chains presented below share a single source sample, sequenced in a study of shared clonotypes between healthy human individuals. Measured with immunoSEQ multiplex PCR; TCRdb has only the in-frame clones, and not every one. This sample has 1 million to 1.2 million clones; 60% to 85% occur once, and the top ten carry about 0.89%. Material: memory CD4+ T cells from PBMCs. Stated subset: CD45RA-negative fraction. Receptors originate from a man aged 18 to 30 in good health. Some clones in this sample may be carry-over from other donors' samples.

This chain connects TRBV6-5 to TRBJ1-3, with D hard to call. The CDR3 runs to 14 residues. CDR1 MNHEY and CDR2 SVGAGI come from the germline V gene. V was pared by 8 bases and J by 5 bases, with 16 bases between. Here the CDR3 DNA reads TGTGCCAGCCGCGATGGGGAAACGAGAAACACCATATATTTT. Protein product: CASRDGETRNTIYF.

This clone was counted a single time. The chain couples TRBV5-1 to TRBJ1-2; a weak D match, TRBD1 (6 bases). The CDR3 extends over 14 amino acids. V was pared by 3 bases and J by 3 bases, with 12 bases between. In germline, CDR1 is SGHRS, CDR2 YFSETQ. CDR3 DNA: TGCGCCAGCAGCTCAAGTTCAGGGGACTATGGCTACACCTTC. It encodes CASSSSSGDYGYTF.

The chain has TRBV4-1 and TRBJ1-2, with TRBD1 matching over 7 bases. CDR1 and CDR2 from the germline V gene are MGHRA and YSYEKL. After removal of 2 bases from V and 8 bases from J, the junction contained 11 bases not matched to a gene. The CDR3 contains 15 residues. Here the CDR3 reads CASSQPGQSPSGYTF. The CDR3 DNA is TGCGCCAGCAGCCAACCGGGACAGTCTCCCTCCGGCTACACCTTC.

V gene TRBV29-1 combines with J gene TRBJ1-2, with TRBD1 matching over 7 bases. With 7 bases clipped from V and 8 bases from J, the junction kept 7 bases outside the gene matches. Germline V gene data show CDR1 as SQVTM and CDR2 as ANQGSEA. The CDR3 has 11 residues. The CDR3 region has the DNA TGCAGCGCTGACAGGGTGGGAGGCTACACCTTC. Translating gives CSADRVGGYTF.

On this clone: One end of the junction does not line up with germline, which may come from a read error. The chain carries TRBV18 and TRBJ2-7; 7 nucleotides agree with TRBD2. Germline-derived CDR1 and CDR2 are KGHSH and LQKENI. The CDR3 consists of 16 residues. As DNA, the CDR3 is TGTGCCAGCTCGCCACTTTCTGCGGGAGCGGTAGTCGAGCAGTACTTC. Translated: CASSPLSAGAVVEQYF.

Comments on this clone: This specimen includes other DNA sequences encoding the same CDR3. The V call is TRBV28, the J call TRBJ2-7; D gene ambiguous. This CDR3 is built from 11 residues. With 3 bases removed from V and 7 bases from J, the gap between germline ends came to 7 bases. CDR1 and CDR2 from the germline V gene are MDHEN and SYDVKM. The CDR3 loop reads CASSFRREQYF. The CDR3 DNA reads TGTGCCAGCAGTTTTCGTCGGGAGCAGTACTTC.

This chain connects TRBV27 to TRBJ2-1, with 12 nucleotides matching TRBD2. The ends lost 6 bases at V and 8 bases at J; junction bases unmatched: 8. The CDR3 has 15 residues. The V gene's germline CDR1 is MNHEY and CDR2 SMNVEV (reference sequence). The CDR3, as DNA: TGTGCCAGCAGAACCGGACTAGCGGGATGGGATGAGCAGTTCTTC. Translated, it gives CASRTGLAGWDEQFF.

This clone was picked up a small number of times. V and J are TRBV7-6 and TRBJ2-1; 9 bases match TRBD1. The germline V gene encodes CDR1 SGHVS and CDR2 FNYEAQ. Trimming took 1 base from V and 4 from J; bases not matched to a gene: 2. The CDR3 has 15 residues. CDR3 sequence: CASSLGQGVYNEQFF. The CDR3 DNA is TGTGCCAGCAGCTTAGGACAGGGGGTGTACAATGAGCAGTTCTTC.

Of note for this clone: This sample also contains other DNA sequences that code for the same CDR3. J is TRBJ1-2 and V is TRBV6-5; D is uncertain. CDR3 length: 12 residues. Trimming removed 2 bases at V and 7 bases at J, with 8 bases between. Looked up from germline, CDR1 is MNHEY and CDR2 is SVGAGI. The CDR3 DNA reads as TGTGCCAGCAGTTACGGTGGTAGTGGCTACACCTTC. It codes for CASSYGGSGYTF.

The chain uses TRBV5-6 and TRBJ2-5; D not resolved. CDR3 length: 13 residues. The germline V and J ends were trimmed by 5 bases and 2 bases, with 10 bases remaining between them. Germline CDR1 and CDR2: SGHDT and YYEEEE. The CDR3 bases are TGTGCCAGCAGAAGACTTGAGCAAGAGACCCAGTACTTC. This sequence encodes CASRRLEQETQYF.

The chain links TRBV28 to TRBJ1-3; 8 nucleotides align to TRBD1. From germline, CDR1 is MDHEN and CDR2 SYDVKM. The CDR3 has 15 amino acids. V lost 6 bases to trimming and J lost 1 base; unmatched junction nucleotides: 5. CDR3 nucleotides: TGTGCCAGCAGACTTCAGGGGGCGTCTGGAAACACCATATATTTT. The encoded protein is CASRLQGASGNTIYF.

V usage is TRBV5-6 and J usage is TRBJ2-1, with D maybe TRBD2 (5 bases). V was pared by 0 bases and J by 1 base, with 11 bases between. Germline CDR1 SGHDT, CDR2 YYEEEE. The CDR3 is made up of 16 amino acids. The DNA for the CDR3 is TGTGCCAGCAGCTTGGCTCAAGCGGTTTCCTACAATGAGCAGTTCTTC. Protein sequence: CASSLAQAVSYNEQFF.

The rearrangement uses TRBV9 and TRBJ2-1; D ambiguous. Germline values: CDR1 SGDLS, CDR2 YYNGEE. The CDR3 totals 14 residues. V dropped 3 bases and J dropped 5 bases, with 12 bases sitting between them. CDR3: CASSAQIGNNEQFF. The CDR3 coding sequence is TGTGCCAGCAGCGCTCAAATAGGGAACAATGAGCAGTTCTTC.

The chain has TRBV11-2 and TRBJ2-5, with TRBD2 matching 8 bases. This CDR3 is 13 amino acids long. The ends lost 6 bases at V and 3 bases at J; junction bases unmatched: 3. CDR1 and CDR2 (germline): SGHAT, FQNNGV. The CDR3 sequence: CASSSLAEETQYF. The CDR3 region has the DNA TGTGCCAGCAGTTCACTAGCGGAAGAGACCCAGTACTTC.

The CDR3 DNA sequence: TGTGCCAGTTGCGGACAGGGGCACAATCAGCCCCAGCATTTT. Translating gives CASCGQGHNQPQHF. The rearrangement links TRBV19 to TRBJ1-5; 9 nucleotides align to TRBD1. The CDR3 spans 14 residues. J gave up 3 bases and V 8 bases, and 5 bases lay outside the gene matches. In germline, CDR1 is LNHDA, CDR2 SQIVND (reference sequence). Full variable domain (missing parts from reference TRBV19 and TRBJ1-5): DGGITQSPKYLFRKEGQNVTLSCEQNLNHDAMYWYRQDPGQGLRLIYYSQIVNDFQKGDIAEGYSVSREKKESFPLTVTSAQKNPTAFYLCASCGQGHNQPQHFGDGTRLSIL.

This clone has just a few counts. This chain joins TRBV4-2 and TRBJ1-2, with TRBD1 identical over 9 bases. After removal of 0 bases from V and 4 bases from J, the junction contained 6 bases not matched to a gene. The CDR3 consists of 16 residues. Germline values: CDR1 LGHNA, CDR2 YNFKEQ. CDR3 sequence: CASSQETGQGFYGYTF. The CDR3 DNA is TGTGCCAGCAGCCAAGAAACCGGACAGGGGTTCTATGGCTACACCTTC.

In the case of this clone: Other DNA sequences of this sample code for an identical CDR3. The chain employs TRBV18 and TRBJ2-2, with D perhaps TRBD1 (5 bases). The CDR3 consists of 14 residues. The germline gives CDR1 KGHSH, CDR2 LQKENI. The V end was cut by 4 bases, the J end by 1 base, with 7 bases between. CDR3 region: CASSRQGNTGELFF. In nucleotides, the CDR3 is TGTGCCAGCTCACGGCAGGGGAACACCGGGGAGCTGTTTTTT.

The chain uses TRBV7-2 and TRBJ2-5; 13 nucleotides match TRBD2. Losses at the gene ends were 4 bases for V and 5 bases for J; bases not matched to a gene: 7. The germline CDR1 and CDR2 sequences are SGHTA and FQGNSA. The CDR3 length is 16 residues. The CDR3 DNA reads TGTGCCAGCAGCTCCTCGGGACTAGCGGGAAGCGAGACCCAGTACTTC. As protein: CASSSSGLAGSETQYF. The full variable domain, rest sourced from reference TRBV7-2 and TRBJ2-5, is GAGVSQSPSNKVTEKGKDVELRCDPISGHTALYWYRQSLGQGLEFLIYFQGNSAPDKSGLPSDRFSAERTGGSVSTLTIQRTQQEDSAVYLCASSSSGLAGSETQYFGPGTRLLVL.